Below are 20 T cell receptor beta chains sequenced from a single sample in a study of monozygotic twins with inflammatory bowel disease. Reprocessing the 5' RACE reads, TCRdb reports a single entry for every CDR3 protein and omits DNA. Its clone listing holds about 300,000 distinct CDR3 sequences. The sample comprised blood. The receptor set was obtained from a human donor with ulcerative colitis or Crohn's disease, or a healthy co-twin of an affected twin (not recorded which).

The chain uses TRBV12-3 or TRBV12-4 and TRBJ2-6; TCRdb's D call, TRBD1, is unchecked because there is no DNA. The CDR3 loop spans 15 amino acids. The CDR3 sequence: CASSLGGGGANVLTF.

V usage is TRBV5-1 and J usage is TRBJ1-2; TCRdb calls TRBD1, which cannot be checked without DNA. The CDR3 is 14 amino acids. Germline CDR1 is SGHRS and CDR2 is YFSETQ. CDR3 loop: CASSLVTVPGGYTF.

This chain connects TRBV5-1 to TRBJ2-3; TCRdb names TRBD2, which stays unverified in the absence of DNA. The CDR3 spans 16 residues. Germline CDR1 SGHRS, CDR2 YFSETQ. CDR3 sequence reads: CASSSAGAGGTDTQYF. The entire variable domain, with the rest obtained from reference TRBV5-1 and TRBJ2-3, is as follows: KAGVTQTPRYLIKTRGQQVTLSCSPISGHRSVSWYQQTPGQGLQFLFEYFSETQRNKGNFPGRFSGRQFSNSRSEMNVSTLELGDSALYLCASSSAGAGGTDTQYFGPGTRLTVL.

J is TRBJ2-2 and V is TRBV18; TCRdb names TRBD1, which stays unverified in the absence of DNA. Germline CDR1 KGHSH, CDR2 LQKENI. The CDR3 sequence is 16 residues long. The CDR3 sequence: CASSPRQGPGTGELFF.

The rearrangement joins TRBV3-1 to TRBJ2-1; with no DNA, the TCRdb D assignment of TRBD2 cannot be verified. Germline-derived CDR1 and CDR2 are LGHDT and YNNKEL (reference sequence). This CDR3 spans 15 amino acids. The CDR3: CASSQGAGAYNEQFF.

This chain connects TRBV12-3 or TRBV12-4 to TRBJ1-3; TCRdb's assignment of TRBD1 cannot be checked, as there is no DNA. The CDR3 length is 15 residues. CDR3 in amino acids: CASRRQERSGNTIYF.

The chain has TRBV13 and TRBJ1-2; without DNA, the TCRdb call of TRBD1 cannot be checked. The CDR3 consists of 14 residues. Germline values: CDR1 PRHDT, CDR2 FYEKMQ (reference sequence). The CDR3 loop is CASREGGLSDGYTF.

The CDR3 spells CASSFRSPGNTIYF. This chain connects TRBV28 to TRBJ1-3. CDR1 is MDHEN, CDR2 SYDVKM, per germline. CDR3 length equals 14 residues.

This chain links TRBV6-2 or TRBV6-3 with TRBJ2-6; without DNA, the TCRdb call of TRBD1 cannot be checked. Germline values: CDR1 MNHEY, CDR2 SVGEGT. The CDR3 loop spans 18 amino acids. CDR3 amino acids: CASSSEGQASSGANVLTF.

CDR3 region: CASRLSGGPPGELFF. The chain carries TRBV6-1 and TRBJ2-2; TCRdb's assignment of TRBD2 cannot be checked, as there is no DNA. CDR1 and CDR2 (germline): MNHNS, SASEGT. The CDR3 loop spans 15 amino acids.

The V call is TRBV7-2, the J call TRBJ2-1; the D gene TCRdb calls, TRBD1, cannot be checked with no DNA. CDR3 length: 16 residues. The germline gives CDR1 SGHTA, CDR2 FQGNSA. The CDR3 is CASSFHRQGDYNEQFF. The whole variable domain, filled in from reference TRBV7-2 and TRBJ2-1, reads GAGVSQSPSNKVTEKGKDVELRCDPISGHTALYWYRQSLGQGLEFLIYFQGNSAPDKSGLPSDRFSAERTGGSVSTLTIQRTQQEDSAVYLCASSFHRQGDYNEQFFGPGTRLTVL.

CDR3 protein: CASSLYAGGYTEAFF. The V gene is TRBV5-6, the J gene TRBJ1-1; no DNA is available, so the TRBD1 call from TCRdb remains unchecked. Germline V CDR1 and CDR2: SGHDT, YYEEEE. This CDR3 has 15 amino acids.

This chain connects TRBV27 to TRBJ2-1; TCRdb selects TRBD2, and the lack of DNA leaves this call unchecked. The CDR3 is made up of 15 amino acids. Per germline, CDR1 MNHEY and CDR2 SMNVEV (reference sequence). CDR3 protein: CASSLLAGRFNEQFF.

The CDR3 here is CASSVRSSTEQFF. The chain is built from TRBV11-3 and TRBJ2-1. Germline CDR1 and CDR2: SGHNT and YENEEA. The CDR3 is 13 amino acids.

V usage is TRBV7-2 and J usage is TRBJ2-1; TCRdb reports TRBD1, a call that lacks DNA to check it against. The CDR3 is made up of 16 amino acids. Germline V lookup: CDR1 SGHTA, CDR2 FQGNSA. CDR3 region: CASSLAGMSSYNEQFF.

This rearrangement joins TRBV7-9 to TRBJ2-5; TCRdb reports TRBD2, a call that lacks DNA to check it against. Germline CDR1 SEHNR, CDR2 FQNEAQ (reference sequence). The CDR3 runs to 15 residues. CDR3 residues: CASSLFAGSGETQYF. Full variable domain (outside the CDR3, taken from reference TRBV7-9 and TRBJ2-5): DTGVSQNPRHKITKRGQNVTFRCDPISEHNRLYWYRQTLGQGPEFLTYFQNEAQLEKSRLLSDRFSAERPKGSFSTLEIQRTEQGDSAMYLCASSLFAGSGETQYFGPGTRLLVL.

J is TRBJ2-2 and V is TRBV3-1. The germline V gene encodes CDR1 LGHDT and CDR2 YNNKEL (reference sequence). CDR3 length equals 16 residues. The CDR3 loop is CASSLRTLTNTGELFF. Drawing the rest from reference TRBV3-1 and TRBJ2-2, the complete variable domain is DTAVSQTPKYLVTQMGNDKSIKCEQNLGHDTMYWYKQDSKKFLKIMFSYNNKELIINETVPNRFSPKSPDKAHLNLHINSLELGDSAVYFCASSLRTLTNTGELFFGEGSRLTVL.

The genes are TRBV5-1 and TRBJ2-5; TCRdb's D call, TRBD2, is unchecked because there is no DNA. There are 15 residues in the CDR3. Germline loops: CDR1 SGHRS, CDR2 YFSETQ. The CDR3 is CASSLAGGGQETQYF.

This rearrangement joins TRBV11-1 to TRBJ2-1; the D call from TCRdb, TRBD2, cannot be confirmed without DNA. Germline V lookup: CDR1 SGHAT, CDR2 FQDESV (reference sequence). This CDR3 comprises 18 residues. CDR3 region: CASSFRGLAGGPGNEQFF.

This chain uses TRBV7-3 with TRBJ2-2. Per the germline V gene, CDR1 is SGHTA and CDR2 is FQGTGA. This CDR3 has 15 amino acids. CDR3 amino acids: CASSRGTGKDGELFF. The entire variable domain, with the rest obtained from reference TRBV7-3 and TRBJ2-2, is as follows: GAGVSQTPSNKVTEKGKYVELRCDPISGHTALYWYRQSLGQGPEFLIYFQGTGAADDSGLPNDRFFAVRPEGSVSTLKIQRTERGDSAVYLCASSRGTGKDGELFFGEGSRLTVL.